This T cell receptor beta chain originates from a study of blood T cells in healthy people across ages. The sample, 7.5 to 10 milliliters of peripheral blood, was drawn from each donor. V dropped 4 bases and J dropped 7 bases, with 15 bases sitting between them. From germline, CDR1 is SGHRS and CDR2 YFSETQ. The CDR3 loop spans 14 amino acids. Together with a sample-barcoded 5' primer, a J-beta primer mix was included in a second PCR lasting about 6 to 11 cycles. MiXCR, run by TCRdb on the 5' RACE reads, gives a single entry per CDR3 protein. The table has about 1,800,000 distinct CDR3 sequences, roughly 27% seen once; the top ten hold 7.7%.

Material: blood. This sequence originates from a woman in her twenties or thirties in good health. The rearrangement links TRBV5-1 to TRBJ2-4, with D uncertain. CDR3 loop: CASSIRAGGNIQYF. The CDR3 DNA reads TGCGCCAGCAGCATCCGGGCCGGTGGGAACATTCAGTACTTC.